This passage covers 5 T cell receptor beta chains from one sample sequenced in a study of CD8+ T cells in alopecia areata. It was cDNA, reverse transcribed from extracted RNA, that served as the sequencing template. The assay was immunoSEQ multiplex PCR, and TCRdb's table has in-frame clones only and misses some. The repertoire holds more than 200,000 clones, with under 70% as singletons. The source was CD4+ T cells sorted from blood, collected at week 0. The source of these receptors is a human donor with alopecia areata.

By share of the sample, this clone is medium-sized (0.01 to 0.1%). The V call is TRBV6-1, the J call TRBJ2-1, with 10 bases identical to TRBD1. There are 15 residues in the CDR3. CDR1 is MNHNS, CDR2 SASEGT, per germline. V lost 6 bases and J lost 8; bases outside the gene matches: 10. The CDR3 DNA is TGTGCCAGCAGACCCGACAGGGGGCGAACCGATGAGCAGTTCTTC. This gives the protein CASRPDRGRTDEQFF.

This clone was counted only a few times. The rearrangement links TRBV7-9 to TRBJ2-3; D could derive from TRBD1 or TRBD2 (5 bases each). The CDR3 has 15 amino acids. Trimming stripped 7 bases from V and 0 bases from J, with 14 bases between. Germline V CDR1 and CDR2: SEHNR, FQNEAQ (reference sequence). As DNA, the CDR3 is TGTGCCAGCACCACCGGGGCGGGCAGCACAGATACGCAGTATTTT. This encodes CASTTGAGSTDTQYF.

Concerning this clone itself: The same CDR3 can be traced to other DNA sequences in this sample. The chain joins TRBV29-1 to TRBJ1-5, with D tentatively TRBD1 (5 bases). Trimming took off 6 bases at V and 1 base at J, with 7 bases between the two ends. Germline V gene lookup returns CDR1 SQVTM and CDR2 ANQGSEA. The CDR3 has 12 residues. The CDR3 bases are TGCAGCGTCCGGGACAGCAATCAGCCCCAGCATTTT. Its protein product is CSVRDSNQPQHF.

This clone was picked up a small number of times. The V and J genes are TRBV29-1 and TRBJ1-1; maybe TRBD1 (5 bases). Between the trimmed V and J ends, which lost 7 bases and 0 bases, there was a span of 12 bases. Germline V gene data show CDR1 as SQVTM and CDR2 as ANQGSEA. The length of the CDR3 is 13 residues. The CDR3 is CSATTVMNTEAFF. CDR3 nucleotides: TGCAGCGCCACGACAGTCATGAACACTGAAGCTTTCTTT.

The chain joins TRBV29-1 to TRBJ2-3; either TRBD1 or TRBD2 may fit D (6 bases each). Germline assignment: CDR1 SQVTM and CDR2 ANQGSEA. This CDR3 contains 15 residues. The ends were cut back, 6 bases at V and 1 base at J, with 17 bases in the middle. The CDR3 spells CSVRDGGRGTDTQYF. The CDR3 coding sequence is TGCAGCGTGAGAGACGGGGGCAGGGGCACAGATACGCAGTATTTT.